This T cell receptor beta chain was sequenced for a study of T-cell memory formation after mild COVID-19. At the level of the study: Clusters of TCRs were largely donor specific.

The CDR3 runs to 13 residues. Per germline, CDR1 LGHNA and CDR2 YSLEER. 5'RACE primed from the constant segment yielded TCR alpha and TCR beta cDNA libraries bearing sample barcodes and UMIs. Each CDR3 protein is one row after TCRdb ran MiXCR on the 5' RACE reads. Of about 470,000 distinct CDR3 sequences in the sample, approximately 23% were seen once. This clonotype was observed a single time. What it recognizes is unknown. An end of the junction does not agree with germline; a read error may underlie this. Whole-study findings and limits: Researchers found some responding clones in pre-infection memory, a sign that cross-reactive memory joined.

This TCR derives from an adult woman who had mild COVID-19 (a few samples of this study predate the infection). Cell type and time point are not known. The chain has TRBV4-3 and TRBJ2-5; maybe TRBD1 (5 bases). Sequenced material: PBMCs or a T cell subset sorted from them (not recorded which). The CDR3 DNA reads as TGCGCCAGCAGCCAAGATCGTTGGACAAGGATTGACTTC. It translates to CASSQDRWTRIDF.